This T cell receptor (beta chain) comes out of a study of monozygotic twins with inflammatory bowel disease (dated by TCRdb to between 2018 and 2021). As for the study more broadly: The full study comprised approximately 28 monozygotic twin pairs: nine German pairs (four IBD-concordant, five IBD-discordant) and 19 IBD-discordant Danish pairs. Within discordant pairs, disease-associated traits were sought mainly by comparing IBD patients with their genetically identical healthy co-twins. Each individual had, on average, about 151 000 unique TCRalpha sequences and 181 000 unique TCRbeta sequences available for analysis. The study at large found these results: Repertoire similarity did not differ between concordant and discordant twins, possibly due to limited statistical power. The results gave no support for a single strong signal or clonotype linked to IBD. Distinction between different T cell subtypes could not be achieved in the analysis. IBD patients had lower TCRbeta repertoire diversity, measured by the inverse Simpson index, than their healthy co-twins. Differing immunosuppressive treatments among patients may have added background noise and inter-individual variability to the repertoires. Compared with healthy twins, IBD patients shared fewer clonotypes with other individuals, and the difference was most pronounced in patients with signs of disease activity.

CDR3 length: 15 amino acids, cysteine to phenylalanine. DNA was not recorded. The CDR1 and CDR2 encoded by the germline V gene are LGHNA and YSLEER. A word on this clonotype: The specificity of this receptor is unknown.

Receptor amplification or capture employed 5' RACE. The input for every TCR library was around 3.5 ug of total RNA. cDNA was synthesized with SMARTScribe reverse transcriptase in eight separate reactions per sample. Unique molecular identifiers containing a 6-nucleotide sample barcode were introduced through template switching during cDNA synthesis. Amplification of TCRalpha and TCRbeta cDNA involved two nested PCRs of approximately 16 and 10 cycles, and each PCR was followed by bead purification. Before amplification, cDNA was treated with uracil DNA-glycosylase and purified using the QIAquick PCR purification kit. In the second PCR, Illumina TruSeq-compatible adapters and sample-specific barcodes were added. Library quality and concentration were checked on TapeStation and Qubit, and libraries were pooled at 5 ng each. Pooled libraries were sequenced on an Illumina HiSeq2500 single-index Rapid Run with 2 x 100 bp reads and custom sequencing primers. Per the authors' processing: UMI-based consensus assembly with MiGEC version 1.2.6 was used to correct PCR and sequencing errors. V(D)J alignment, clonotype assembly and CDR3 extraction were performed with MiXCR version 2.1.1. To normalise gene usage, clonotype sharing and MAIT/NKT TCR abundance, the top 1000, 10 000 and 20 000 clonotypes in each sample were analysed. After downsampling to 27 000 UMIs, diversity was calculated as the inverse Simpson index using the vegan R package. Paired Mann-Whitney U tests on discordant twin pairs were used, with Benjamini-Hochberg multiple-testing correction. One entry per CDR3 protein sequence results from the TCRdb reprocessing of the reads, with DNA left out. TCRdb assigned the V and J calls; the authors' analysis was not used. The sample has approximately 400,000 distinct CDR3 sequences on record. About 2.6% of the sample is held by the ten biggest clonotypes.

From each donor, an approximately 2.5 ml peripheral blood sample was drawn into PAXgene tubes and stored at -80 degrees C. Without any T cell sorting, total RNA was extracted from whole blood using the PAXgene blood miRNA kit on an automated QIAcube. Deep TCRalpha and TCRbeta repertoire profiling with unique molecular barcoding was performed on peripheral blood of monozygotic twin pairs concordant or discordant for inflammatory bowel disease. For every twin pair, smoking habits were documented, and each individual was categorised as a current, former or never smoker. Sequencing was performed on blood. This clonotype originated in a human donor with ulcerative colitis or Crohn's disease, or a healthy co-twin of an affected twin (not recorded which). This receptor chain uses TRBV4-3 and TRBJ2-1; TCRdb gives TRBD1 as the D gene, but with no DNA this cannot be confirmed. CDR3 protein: CASSTDRSPYNEQFF.